This T cell receptor (beta chain) was identified during a study of cytomegalovirus exposure and HLA in healthy donors. In regard to this clone: Its cognate antigen is unknown.

Findings and limits, study-wide: As was reported, the HLA-A and HLA-B alleles of most subjects were accurately predicted from TCR beta sequences.

Researchers ran the PCR with 60 Vbeta and 13 Jbeta primers. This table comes from immunoSEQ multiplex PCR, and its TCRdb copy is limited to in-frame clones, with some not included. The sample holds approximately 100,000 clones; roughly 80% are singletons and the top ten take under 4%. The receptor's source is a man between 60 and 75 years old in good health and CMV-seronegative. The sequenced sample consisted of PBMCs.

The CDR3 reads CASSSLPPGGAGMNTEAFF. The DNA for the CDR3 is TGCGCCAGCAGCTCCCTGCCCCCAGGGGGTGCGGGAATGAACACTGAAGCTTTCTTT. The rearrangement links TRBV5-1 to TRBJ1-1; 7 nucleotides line up with TRBD1. Trimming removed 3 bases from V and 0 bases from J; junction bases left unmatched: 17. The V gene's germline CDR1 is SGHRS and CDR2 YFSETQ. The CDR3 is 19 residues long.